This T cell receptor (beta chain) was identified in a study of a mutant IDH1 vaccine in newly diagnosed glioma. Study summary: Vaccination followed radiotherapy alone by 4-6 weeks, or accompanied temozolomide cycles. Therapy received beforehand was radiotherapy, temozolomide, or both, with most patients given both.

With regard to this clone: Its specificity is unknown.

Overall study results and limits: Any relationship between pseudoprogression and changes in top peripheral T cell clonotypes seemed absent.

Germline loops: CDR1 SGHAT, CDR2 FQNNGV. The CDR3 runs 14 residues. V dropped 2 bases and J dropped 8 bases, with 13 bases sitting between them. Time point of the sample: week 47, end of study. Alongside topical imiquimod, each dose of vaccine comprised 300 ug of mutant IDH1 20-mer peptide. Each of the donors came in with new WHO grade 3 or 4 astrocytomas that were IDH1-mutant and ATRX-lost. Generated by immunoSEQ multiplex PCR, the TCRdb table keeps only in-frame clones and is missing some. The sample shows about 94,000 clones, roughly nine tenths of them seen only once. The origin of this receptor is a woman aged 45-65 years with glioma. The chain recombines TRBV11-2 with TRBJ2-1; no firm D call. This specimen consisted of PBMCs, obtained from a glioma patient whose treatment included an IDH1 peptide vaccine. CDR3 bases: TGTGCCAGCAGCTTATCTACGGGTCAATATGAGCAGTTCTTC. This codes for CASSLSTGQYEQFF.